The present T cell receptor beta chain was sequenced within a study of blood T cells in healthy people across ages. The CDR3 covers 20 residues. V was shortened by 2 bases and J by 8 bases, with 30 bases between the two germline ends. The germline V gene has CDR1 SGHTA and CDR2 FQGNSA. A minimum of 6 million PBMCs was isolated per sample. With a J-beta primer mix and a sample-barcoded 5' primer, a second PCR ran roughly 6 to 11 cycles. Each CDR3 protein is one row after TCRdb ran MiXCR on the 5' RACE reads. The data contain approximately 800,000 distinct CDR3 sequences, roughly 35% of them singletons.

V and J are TRBV7-2 and TRBJ1-4; D remains unclear. The sample was blood. The TCR was taken from a man between 18 and 35 years old in good health. This CDR3 reads CASSLTLVRSSFLVGEKLFF. The CDR3 nucleotides read TGTGCCAGCAGCTTAACGTTGGTTAGGTCCTCGTTTTTGGTAGGAGAAAAACTGTTTTTT.